This T cell receptor (beta chain) was observed in a study of CD8 T cells in Susac syndrome. RNA, at 0.5 to 1 ug, was reverse transcribed with random hexamers. TCRdb analysed the immunoSEQ multiplex PCR reads with MiXCR anew, one entry per CDR3 protein. The repertoire holds about 80,000 distinct CDR3 sequences, roughly 96% seen once, with around 0.41% in the top ten. Germline lookup yields CDR1 LGHDT and CDR2 YNNKEL (reference sequence). The V and J ends lost 0 bases and 5 bases, in that order; junction bases with no gene match: 2. The CDR3 contains 16 residues. The clonotype was recovered from a human donor with Susac syndrome. This sequence joins TRBV3-1 and TRBJ2-1; TRBD1 aligns across 12 bases. The source material was CD8+ T cells from PBMCs. The DNA for the CDR3 is TGTGCCAGCAGCCAAGAGGGACAGGGGGCGGACAATGAGCAGTTCTTC. Amino acid sequence: CASSQEGQGADNEQFF.